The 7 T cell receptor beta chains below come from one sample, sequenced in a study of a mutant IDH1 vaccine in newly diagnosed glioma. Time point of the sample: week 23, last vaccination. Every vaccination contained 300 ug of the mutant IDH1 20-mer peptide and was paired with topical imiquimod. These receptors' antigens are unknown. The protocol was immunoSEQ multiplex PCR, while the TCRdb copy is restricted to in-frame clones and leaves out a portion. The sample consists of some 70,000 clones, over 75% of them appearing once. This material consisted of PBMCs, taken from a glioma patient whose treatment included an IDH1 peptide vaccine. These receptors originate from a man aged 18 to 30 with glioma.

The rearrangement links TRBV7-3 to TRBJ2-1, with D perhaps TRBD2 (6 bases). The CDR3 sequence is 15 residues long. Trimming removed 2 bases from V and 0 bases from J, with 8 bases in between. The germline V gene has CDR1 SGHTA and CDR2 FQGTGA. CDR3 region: CASSLGGYSYNEQFF. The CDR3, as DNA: TGTGCCAGCAGCTTAGGGGGGTACTCCTACAATGAGCAGTTCTTC.

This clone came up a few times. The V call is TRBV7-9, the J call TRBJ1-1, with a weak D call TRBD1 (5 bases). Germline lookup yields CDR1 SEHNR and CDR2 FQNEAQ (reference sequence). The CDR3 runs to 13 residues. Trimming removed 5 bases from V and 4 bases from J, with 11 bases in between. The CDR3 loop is CASSHQGRTEAFF. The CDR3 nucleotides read TGTGCCAGCAGCCATCAGGGTCGCACTGAAGCTTTCTTT.

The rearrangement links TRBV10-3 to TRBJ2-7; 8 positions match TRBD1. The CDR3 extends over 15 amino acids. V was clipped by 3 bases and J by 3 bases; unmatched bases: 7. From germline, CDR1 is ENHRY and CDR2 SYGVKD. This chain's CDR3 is CAISETGQGHYEQYF. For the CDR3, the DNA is TGTGCCATCAGTGAAACCGGACAGGGTCACTACGAGCAGTACTTC.

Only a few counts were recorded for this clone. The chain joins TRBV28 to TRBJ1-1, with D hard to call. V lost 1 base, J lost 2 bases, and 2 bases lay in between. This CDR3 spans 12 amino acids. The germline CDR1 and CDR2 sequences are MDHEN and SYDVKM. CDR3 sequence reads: CASSLFNTEAFF. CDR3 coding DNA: TGTGCCAGCAGTTTATTTAACACTGAAGCTTTCTTT.

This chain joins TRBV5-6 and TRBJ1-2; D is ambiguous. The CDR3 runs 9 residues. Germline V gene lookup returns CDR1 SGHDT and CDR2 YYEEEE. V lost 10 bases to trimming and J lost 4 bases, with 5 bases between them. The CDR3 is CAPLYGYTF. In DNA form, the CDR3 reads TGTGCCCCTCTCTATGGCTACACCTTC.

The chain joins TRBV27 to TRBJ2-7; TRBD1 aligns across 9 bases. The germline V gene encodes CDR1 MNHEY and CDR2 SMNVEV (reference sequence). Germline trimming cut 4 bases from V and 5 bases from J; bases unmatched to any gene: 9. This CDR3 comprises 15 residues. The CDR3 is CASSSLQGALHEQYF. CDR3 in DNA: TGTGCCAGCAGTTCTTTACAGGGGGCCCTCCACGAGCAGTACTTC.

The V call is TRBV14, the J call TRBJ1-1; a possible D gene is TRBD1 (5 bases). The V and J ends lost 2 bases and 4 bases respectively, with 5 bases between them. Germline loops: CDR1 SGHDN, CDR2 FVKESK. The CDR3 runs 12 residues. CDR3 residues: CASSQTGTEAFF. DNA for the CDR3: TGTGCCAGCAGCCAAACAGGCACTGAAGCTTTCTTT. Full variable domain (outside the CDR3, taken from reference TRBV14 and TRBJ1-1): EAGVTQFPSHSVIEKGQTVTLRCDPISGHDNLYWYRRVMGKEIKFLLHFVKESKQDESGMPNNRFLAERTGGTYSTLKVQPAELEDSGVYFCASSQTGTEAFFGQGTRLTVV.